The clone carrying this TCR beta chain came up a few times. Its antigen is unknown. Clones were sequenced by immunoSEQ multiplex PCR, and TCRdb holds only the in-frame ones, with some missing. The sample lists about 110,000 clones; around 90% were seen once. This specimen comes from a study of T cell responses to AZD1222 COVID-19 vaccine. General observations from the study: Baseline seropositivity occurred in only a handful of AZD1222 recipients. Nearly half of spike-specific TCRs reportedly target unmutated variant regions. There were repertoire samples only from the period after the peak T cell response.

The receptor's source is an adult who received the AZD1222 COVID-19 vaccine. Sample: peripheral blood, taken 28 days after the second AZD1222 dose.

CDR3 in amino acids: CASSPRDRGLRNIQYF. The CDR3 DNA sequence: TGTGCCAGCAGCCCGCGGGACAGGGGCTTGAGGAACATTCAGTACTTC. The chain uses TRBV27 and TRBJ2-4, with 10 bases matching TRBD1. V lost 6 bases and J lost 7; bases outside the gene matches: 12. The germline CDR1 and CDR2 sequences are MNHEY and SMNVEV (reference sequence). CDR3 size: 16 residues.